Listed below are T cell receptor beta chains from one sample, sequenced in a study of early T cells in non-severe SARS-CoV-2 infection. Using its own MiXCR run on the 5' RACE reads, TCRdb lists one record per CDR3 protein. The sample includes about 64,000 distinct CDR3 sequences, 11% of them seen just once. This specimen was whole blood, taken at baseline. Source of these receptors: an adult who was a healthcare worker with PCR-confirmed SARS-CoV-2 infection or an uninfected control (not recorded which). CDR3s leave out the opening cysteine and the closing phenylalanine or tryptophan. Each record gives: J gene, V gene, CDR3 protein.

J: TRBJ2-7; V: TRBV7-2; CDR3: ASSLHRVYEQY
J: TRBJ2-7; V: TRBV28; CDR3: ASSRPGQGAHEQY
J: TRBJ2-1; V: TRBV20-1; CDR3: SARSWRSFNEQF
J: TRBJ1-2; V: TRBV19; CDR3: ASSWGQSDGYT
J: TRBJ2-3; V: TRBV5-1; CDR3: ASSGGGPTDTQY
J: TRBJ2-1; V: TRBV7-9; CDR3: ASSPITQRGPIDEQF
J: TRBJ2-3; V: TRBV19; CDR3: ASSIFSGGETDTQY
J: TRBJ2-5; V: TRBV5-6; CDR3: ASSRLTGGEETQY
J: TRBJ2-2; V: TRBV7-2; CDR3: ASSLRGQGARTGELF
J: TRBJ2-7; V: TRBV27; CDR3: ASALQMGVFYEQY
J: TRBJ2-5; V: TRBV3-1; CDR3: ASSHEGAGETQY
J: TRBJ2-1; V: TRBV6-1; CDR3: ASKRLGGEQF
J: TRBJ2-7; V: TRBV28; CDR3: ASRGLAGGRGDEQY
J: TRBJ2-1; V: TRBV20-1; CDR3: SVVRGSSYNEQF
J: TRBJ2-3; V: TRBV10-2; CDR3: ASSPGLVTDTQY
J: TRBJ2-1; V: TRBV6-1; CDR3: ASSESSGGYNEQF
J: TRBJ2-7; V: TRBV20-1; CDR3: SARDTGASYEQY
J: TRBJ2-2; V: TRBV20-1; CDR3: SASTGANTGELF
J: TRBJ2-1; V: TRBV7-9; CDR3: ASSYGTPNNEQF
J: TRBJ1-3; V: TRBV21-1; CDR3: ANLRGALGD
J: TRBJ2-1; V: TRBV7-2; CDR3: ASSLEYRSGEQF
J: TRBJ1-2; V: TRBV9; CDR3: ASSPRDSASYGYT
J: TRBJ1-4; V: TRBV10-2; CDR3: ASRTQGRSEKLF
J: TRBJ1-4; V: TRBV30; CDR3: AWSDDTVGEKLF
J: TRBJ2-3; V: TRBV13; CDR3: ASSTPGRPYTDTQY
J: TRBJ2-2; V: TRBV19; CDR3: ASSIAGGSAGELF
J: TRBJ2-5; V: TRBV7-2; CDR3: ASTHGDRAEETQY
J: TRBJ2-7; V: TRBV12-3/TRBV12-4; CDR3: ASSLQVHEQY
J: TRBJ1-3; V: TRBV12-5; CDR3: ASGLRTTGNTIY
J: TRBJ2-3; V: TRBV19; CDR3: ASSTRDRETDTQY
J: TRBJ1-2; V: TRBV18; CDR3: ASSPLSRDAGTS
J: TRBJ1-1; V: TRBV12-3/TRBV12-4; CDR3: ASSLAPGSGTEAF
J: TRBJ2-1; V: TRBV12-2; CDR3: ASRLAGGSSYNEQF
J: TRBJ2-1; V: TRBV3-2; CDR3: ASSQDLVAGGLRKF